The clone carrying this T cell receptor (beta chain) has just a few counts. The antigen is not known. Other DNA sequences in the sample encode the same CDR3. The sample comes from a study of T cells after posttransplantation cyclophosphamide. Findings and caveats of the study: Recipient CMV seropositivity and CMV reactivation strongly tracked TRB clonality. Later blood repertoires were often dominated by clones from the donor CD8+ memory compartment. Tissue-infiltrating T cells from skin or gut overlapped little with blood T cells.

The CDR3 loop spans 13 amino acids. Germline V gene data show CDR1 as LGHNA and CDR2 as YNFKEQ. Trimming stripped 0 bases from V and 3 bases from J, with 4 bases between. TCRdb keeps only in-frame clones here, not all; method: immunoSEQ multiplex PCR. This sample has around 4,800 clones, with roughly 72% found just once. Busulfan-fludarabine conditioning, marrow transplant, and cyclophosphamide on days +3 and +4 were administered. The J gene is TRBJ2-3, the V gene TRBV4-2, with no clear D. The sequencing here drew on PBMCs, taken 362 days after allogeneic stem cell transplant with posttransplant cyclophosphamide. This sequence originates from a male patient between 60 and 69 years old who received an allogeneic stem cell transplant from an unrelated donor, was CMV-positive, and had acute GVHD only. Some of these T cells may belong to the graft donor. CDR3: CASSQDGTDTQYF. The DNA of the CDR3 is TGTGCCAGCAGCCAAGACGGGACAGATACGCAGTATTTT.